This TCR beta chain was obtained from a study of shared clonotypes between healthy human individuals. In the study overall: CD8 memory received one plate per donor, CD8 naive two, CD4 memory three and CD4 naive three. Findings and limits, study-wide: Among donors, the sharing of clonotypes was expected to be influenced by sequencing depth.

Tens of thousands of T cell genomes (approximately 0.2 ug DNA) went into each sorted-subset replicate. Repertoires were generated with immunoSEQ multiplex PCR, while TCRdb's copy carries only in-frame clones and drops some. The profile shows 2.5 million or so clones, more than 90% of them singletons. This clone occurred once. What it recognizes is unknown. Between the trimmed V and J ends, which lost 5 bases and 7 bases, there was a span of 11 bases. The CDR3 covers 12 residues. CDR1 and CDR2 (germline): SGHNT, YENEEA. The V call is TRBV11-3, the J call TRBJ1-2, with D hard to call. The specimen sequenced was naive CD4+ T cells sorted from blood. As to subset: CD45RA+ positively selected. The receptor was derived from a man younger than 35 in good health. The CDR3: CASSQGSGGYTF. The CDR3 nucleotides are TGTGCCAGCAGCCAAGGTTCCGGTGGCTACACCTTC.